This T cell receptor (beta chain) was captured in a study of shared clonotypes between healthy human individuals. This clone occurred many times. Other DNA variants within this sample encode the same CDR3. The length of the CDR3 is 15 residues. The germline V gene has CDR1 SGHNT and CDR2 YYREEE (reference sequence). Trimming stripped 4 bases from V and 0 bases from J, with 14 bases between. Clones were read by immunoSEQ multiplex PCR, and TCRdb kept only the in-frame ones, dropping some. The repertoire holds about half a million clones, with about 84% as singletons. This TCR came from a woman between 40 and 55 years old in good health. Some clones in this sample may be carry-over from other donors' samples. The chain is built from TRBV5-4 and TRBJ2-7; the D gene is possibly TRBD2 (5 bases). Source material: PBMCs. CDR3 region: CASSRGSSYSYEQYF. In DNA form, the CDR3 reads TGTGCCAGCAGCAGAGGGAGCAGTTACTCCTACGAGCAGTACTTC.